Listed below are T cell receptor beta chains from one sample, sequenced in a study of early T cells in non-severe SARS-CoV-2 infection. TCRdb re-called the 5' RACE reads through MiXCR, storing one row per CDR3 protein. There are about 37,000 distinct CDR3 sequences in the sample; 5.8% occur only once, and roughly 25% lies in the top ten. The sample consisted of whole blood. These receptors were obtained from an adult who was a healthcare worker with PCR-confirmed SARS-CoV-2 infection or an uninfected control (not recorded which). Both conserved end residues are part of each CDR3. The D gene is left open where the match is weak. Clone size is not always given. Where it is, it says once, few, many or a class for expanded clones.

j_call	v_call	d_call	clone_size	cdr3_nt	cdr3_aa
TRBJ2-7	TRBV20-1	NA	many	TGCAGTGCTAGAGGGGGCGGCAGCTCCTACGAGCAGTACTTC	CSARGGGSSYEQYF
TRBJ2-5	TRBV11-2	NA	many	TGTGCCAGCAGCTTCTGGGGGGAAGAGACCCAGTACTTC	CASSFWGEETQYF
TRBJ2-1	TRBV7-2	NA	medium-sized	TGTGCCAGCAGCGAAACCCCTCGAGCTTACAATGAGCAGTTCTTC	CASSETPRAYNEQFF
TRBJ2-5	TRBV2	NA	few	TGTGCCAGCAGCGCTCTGGGGGGCCTTGCCCAAGAGACCCAGTACTTC	CASSALGGLAQETQYF
TRBJ2-2	TRBV5-1	NA	many	TGCGCCAGCAGTTGGGGGAACACCGGGGAGCTGTTTTTT	CASSWGNTGELFF
TRBJ2-7	TRBV6-1	NA	many	TGTGCCAGCAGTGAATCCGGATACGAAAGCTACGAGCAGTACTTC	CASSESGYESYEQYF
TRBJ1-2	TRBV18	TRBD1	many	TGTGCCAGCTCGCTACCGGACAGGCCTCACTATGGCTACACCTTC	CASSLPDRPHYGYTF
TRBJ2-4	TRBV19	NA	NA	TGTGCCAGTAGTATCGCCCCGACCACAGACATTCAGTACTTC	CASSIAPTTDIQYF
TRBJ2-3	TRBV7-8	NA	many	TGTGCCAGCAGCTCTACGCCGGATACGCAGTATTTT	CASSSTPDTQYF
TRBJ1-2	TRBV7-3	TRBD1	many	TGTGCCAGCAGCTTTCAGGGGGACTATGGCTACACCTTC	CASSFQGDYGYTF
TRBJ1-3	TRBV4-2	TRBD1	many	TGTGCCAGCAGCCAAGTCCAGGGGGCTTTCTCTGAAAACACCATATATTTT	CASSQVQGAFSENTIYF
TRBJ2-3	TRBV28	NA	NA	TGTGCCACCCAGTCAGGGAGTGTCCCAGATACGCAGTATTTT	CATQSGSVPDTQYF
TRBJ1-5	TRBV20-1	TRBD1	many	TGCAGTGCTAAAGGGACAGGGGATCAGCCCCAGCATTTT	CSAKGTGDQPQHF
TRBJ1-2	TRBV28	TRBD1	many	TGTGCCAGCAGTTTATATGGAGGGGGCGGAGGTAACTATGGCTACACCTTC	CASSLYGGGGGNYGYTF
TRBJ2-7	TRBV5-6	NA	many	TGTGCCAGCAGCCGACCCGGGACATTCTCCTACGAGCAGTACTTC	CASSRPGTFSYEQYF
TRBJ2-3	TRBV7-3	TRBD2	many	TGTGCCAGCAGCCCGTTCCAGCGGGGAGCGGGAGATACGCAGTATTTT	CASSPFQRGAGDTQYF
TRBJ2-7	TRBV4-2	NA	many	TGTGCCAGCGGAAAAGGGGGTATTCCCTACGAGCAGTACTTC	CASGKGGIPYEQYF
TRBJ2-3	TRBV9	TRBD2	many	TGTGCCAGCAGCGTAGGTTCAGCGGGAGGTCTTGGCACAGATACGCAGTATTTT	CASSVGSAGGLGTDTQYF
TRBJ2-3	TRBV3-2	NA	many	TGTGCCAGCAGCCAAGATAGGGGTAGCGGGGGTTTTAATACGCAGTATTTT	CASSQDRGSGGFNTQYF
TRBJ1-1	TRBV12-3/TRBV12-4	NA	many	TGTGCCAGCGGATTGAGAATCGAAGCTTTCTTT	CASGLRIEAFF
TRBJ2-1	TRBV5-6	TRBD1	many	TGTGCCAGCAGCTTGGTCGGGGACAGGGGACGCAATGAGCAGTTCTTC	CASSLVGDRGRNEQFF
TRBJ2-3	TRBV7-3	NA	medium-sized	TGTGCCAGCAGCTTAAACTCGGGGTTCACAGATACGCAGTATTTT	CASSLNSGFTDTQYF
TRBJ2-4	TRBV12-3/TRBV12-4	NA	many	TGTGCCAGCAGAGGGAGATTAGCCAAAAACATTCAGTACTTC	CASRGRLAKNIQYF
TRBJ2-4	TRBV19	TRBD2	many	TGTGCCAGTAGTATAGGCCTAGCGGGGGAGGGAAACATTCAGTACTTC	CASSIGLAGEGNIQYF
TRBJ2-2	TRBV3-1	TRBD1	NA	TGTGCCAGCGTGGGACAGGGTCCCGGGGAGCTGTTTTTT	CASVGQGPGELFF
TRBJ2-5	TRBV11-2	NA	many	TGTGCCAGCAGCTTAGGCACTACCGAGAGGGAGACCCAGTACTTC	CASSLGTTERETQYF
TRBJ1-6	TRBV20-1	NA	many	TGCAGTGCTAGTACCCCTCCCTTTGACCGTTCGAATTCACCCCTCCACTTT	CSASTPPFDRSNSPLHF
TRBJ2-1	TRBV20-1	TRBD2	NA	TGCAGTGCTAGAGACCAGGATCGGGGGGTCCCTCAGTTCTTC	CSARDQDRGVPQFF
TRBJ2-7	TRBV25-1	TRBD2	NA	TGTGCCAGCCGCTCCAGGCGCGGGAGCTACGAGCAGTACTTC	CASRSRRGSYEQYF
TRBJ2-1	TRBV7-2	NA	many	TGTGCCAGCAGCTTAGGCAGCGAACGAGGGCAGTTCTTC	CASSLGSERGQFF
TRBJ2-7	TRBV28	TRBD2	few	TGTGCCAGCAGTTTATCCGGGGGGAACTTCTACGAGCAGTACTTC	CASSLSGGNFYEQYF
TRBJ2-1	TRBV10-3	TRBD2	many	TGTGCCATCAGTGAGTCGGGCGGGAGGGCCATCTACAATGAGCAGTTCTTC	CAISESGGRAIYNEQFF
TRBJ2-5	TRBV12-3/TRBV12-4	NA	many	TGTGCCAGCAGCTCTCAAGCGTACCAAGAGACCCAGTACTTC	CASSSQAYQETQYF
TRBJ2-7	TRBV2	NA	few	TGTGCCAGCAGCGTGGGGGGTGGCGAGCAGTACTTC	CASSVGGGEQYF
TRBJ1-4	TRBV19	TRBD1	few	TGTGCCAGTAGTACGACAGGGCGGACAACTAATGAAAAACTGTTTTTT	CASSTTGRTTNEKLFF
TRBJ2-7	TRBV20-1	NA	few	TGCAGTGCCATACTATCCGGGTCCACCTACGAGCAGTACTTC	CSAILSGSTYEQYF
TRBJ2-7	TRBV18	NA	many	TGTGCCAGCTCACCACGGACAGTCCTAGGCAACGAGCAGTACTTC	CASSPRTVLGNEQYF
TRBJ2-7	TRBV30	NA	many	TGTGCCTGGAGTCCAGGGCGAGGGGCCGAGCAGTACTTC	CAWSPGRGAEQYF
TRBJ2-7	TRBV5-4	TRBD2	many	TGTGCCAGCAGCCTCGGGACTAGGACGACCGAGCAGTACTTC	CASSLGTRTTEQYF
TRBJ2-1	TRBV24-1	NA	many	TGTGCCACCAGAGCCTTACCCCCGGGAAATGAGCAGTTCTTC	CATRALPPGNEQFF
TRBJ2-2	TRBV19	TRBD1	NA	TGTGCCAGTAATCAGGACAGGGCGAACACCGGGGAGCTGTTTTTT	CASNQDRANTGELFF
TRBJ2-1	TRBV27	NA	many	TGTGCCAGCAGTTTATCGCTGTACAATGAGCAGTTCTTC	CASSLSLYNEQFF
TRBJ2-3	TRBV7-2	TRBD2	NA	TGTGCCAGCAGCCCGAGGACTAGCGGGGGGGCCGGGACAGATACGCAGTATTTT	CASSPRTSGGAGTDTQYF
TRBJ2-5	TRBV9	NA	many	TGTGCCAGCAGCGTAGGAAGTACAGGGTGGGGTGAGACCCAGTACTTC	CASSVGSTGWGETQYF